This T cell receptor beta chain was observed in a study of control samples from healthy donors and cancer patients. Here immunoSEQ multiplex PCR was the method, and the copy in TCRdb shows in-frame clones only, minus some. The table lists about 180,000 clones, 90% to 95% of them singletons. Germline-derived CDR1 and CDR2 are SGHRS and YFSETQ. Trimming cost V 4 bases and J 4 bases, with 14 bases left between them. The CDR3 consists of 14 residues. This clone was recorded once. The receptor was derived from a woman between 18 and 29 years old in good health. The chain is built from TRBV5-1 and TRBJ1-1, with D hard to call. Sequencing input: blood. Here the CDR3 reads CASSPGRSRTEAFF. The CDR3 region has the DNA TGCGCCAGCAGCCCGGGGAGGTCGCGCACTGAAGCTTTCTTT.